Here is one T cell receptor (beta chain) with its context. Its antigen is unknown. At one end the junction does not follow the germline gene, possibly because of a read error. Germline loops: CDR1 LGHDT, CDR2 YNNKEL (reference sequence). This CDR3 spans 18 amino acids. Investigators took about 9.1 milliliters of peripheral blood from every donor. The data were obtained in a study of blood T cells in healthy people across ages. Study-wide results and caveats: The study found more naive CD4+ cells and higher diversity in long-lived than aged donors. Percentage of naive T cells showed a strong correlation with TCR beta diversity.

With a J-beta primer mix and a sample-barcoded 5' primer, a second PCR ran about 7 to 12 cycles. A 12-random-nucleotide template-switch adaptor tagged each cDNA molecule. Each CDR3 protein gets one entry after TCRdb re-called the 5' RACE reads with MiXCR. Altogether some 1.8 million distinct CDR3 sequences are present, approximately 40% being singletons, with the ten largest covering under 30%. J is TRBJ2-7 and V is TRBV3-1; D may be TRBD2 (7 bases). The receptor was derived from a human donor in good health. Source material: blood. Written as DNA, the CDR3 is TGTGCCAGCAGCCAAGTCCTCCCCTCGCGGGGGCTGTCCTACGTGCAGTACTTC. Encoded protein: CASSQVLPSRGLSYVQYF.